This T cell receptor (beta chain) was sequenced during a study of blood T cell repertoires in COVID-19. A few counts support this clone. Deletions cut 0 bases from V and 3 bases from J, with 13 bases between. The CDR3 contains 16 residues. CDR1 is SGHNT and CDR2 is YYREEE in the germline V gene (reference sequence). Source study methods: Reference gene primer amplification yielded estimated nucleated cell counts. The table came from immunoSEQ multiplex PCR; TCRdb's copy has only in-frame clones and leaves some out. V, J and clone size are those of that table, while D and trimming were read from the DNA. There are some 90,000 clones in the sample; 85% to 90% occur only once, and approximately 4% lies in the top ten.

This chain uses TRBV5-4 with TRBJ1-3, with D perhaps TRBD1 (5 bases). Sequencing was done on a sample of peripheral blood. This TCR came from a woman over 75 with active or convalescent COVID-19. The CDR3 protein is CASSLGLATVGNTIYF. The DNA of the CDR3 is TGTGCCAGCAGCTTGGGACTCGCGACAGTTGGAAACACCATATATTTT.